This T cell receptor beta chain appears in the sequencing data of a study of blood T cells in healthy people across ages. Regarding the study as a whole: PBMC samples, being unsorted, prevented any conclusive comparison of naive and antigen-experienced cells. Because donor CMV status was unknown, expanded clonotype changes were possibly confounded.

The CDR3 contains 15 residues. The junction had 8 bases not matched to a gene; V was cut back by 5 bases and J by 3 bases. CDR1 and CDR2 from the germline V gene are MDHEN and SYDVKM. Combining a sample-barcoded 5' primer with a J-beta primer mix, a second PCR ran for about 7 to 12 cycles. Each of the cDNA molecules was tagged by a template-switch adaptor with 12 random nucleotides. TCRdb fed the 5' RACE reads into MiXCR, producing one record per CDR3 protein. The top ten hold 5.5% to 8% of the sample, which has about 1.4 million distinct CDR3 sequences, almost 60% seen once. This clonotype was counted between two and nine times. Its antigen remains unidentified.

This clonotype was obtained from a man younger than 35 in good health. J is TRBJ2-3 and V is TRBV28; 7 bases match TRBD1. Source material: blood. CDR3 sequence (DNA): TGTGCCAGCAGTAACGGACAGGACCCGACAGATACGCAGTATTTT. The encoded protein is CASSNGQDPTDTQYF.